Listed below are T cell receptor beta chains from one sample, sequenced in a study of T cells expressing NK-cell markers. Using the 5' RACE reads, TCRdb records one entry per CDR3 protein without DNA. This table lists some 450,000 distinct CDR3 sequences. Sequencing was done on a sample of blood T cells: a sorted CD56 or NKG2C T cell subset, CD4+ or CD8+ T cells, or bulk PBMC T cells (not recorded which). These receptors all come from a woman between 18 and 75 years old in good health. The CDR3 runs from the conserved cysteine through the conserved F or W.

CDR3 protein	V gene	J gene
CASSPETGFGNTIYF	TRBV4-1	TRBJ1-3
CASSYRATPDTQYF	TRBV6-5	TRBJ2-3
CASSSWGGRLHYGYTF	TRBV12-3/TRBV12-4	TRBJ1-2
CSVESRSVSGELFF	TRBV29-1	TRBJ2-2
CASSFDRGREQYF	TRBV12-3/TRBV12-4	TRBJ2-7
CASSSADTQGGYEQYF	TRBV6-5	TRBJ2-7
CASSQDGTYGYTF	TRBV4-3	TRBJ1-2
CASSEWGQQETQYF	TRBV25-1	TRBJ2-5
CASSLTAGGSIVNEQFF	TRBV7-3	TRBJ2-1
CASSTQGGSIQYF	TRBV7-2	TRBJ2-4
CASSYRGPDQAQHF	TRBV6-2/TRBV6-3	TRBJ1-5
CASSQKAWDGGTEAFF	TRBV4-3	TRBJ1-1
CASSYGRGQLNTEAFF	TRBV6-5	TRBJ1-1
CASTRQVNTEAFF	TRBV12-3/TRBV12-4	TRBJ1-1
CSWTGTSGRETQYF	TRBV20-1	TRBJ2-5
CASSQDLGQTKNIQYF	TRBV4-3	TRBJ2-4
CASSPSGRTHEQYF	TRBV7-2	TRBJ2-7
CASSLDGRDTDTQYF	TRBV12-3/TRBV12-4	TRBJ2-3
CASSQVRWTGELFF	TRBV14	TRBJ2-2
CASSQETGGTGYTF	TRBV4-3	TRBJ1-2
CASSWLAGGPYEQYF	TRBV6-2/TRBV6-3	TRBJ2-7
CSARDSGRGNEQFF	TRBV20-1	TRBJ2-1
CAISESQGARYEQYF	TRBV10-3	TRBJ2-7
CASSLEPGQGPNTEAFF	TRBV7-9	TRBJ1-1
CSATQTGYQETQYF	TRBV20-1	TRBJ2-5
CSARQHRLQETQYF	TRBV20-1	TRBJ2-5